This TCR beta chain is drawn from a study of blood T cell repertoires in COVID-19. Study overall: PBMCs, B-cell-depleted T cells, or T cells provided the cDNA or gDNA that made up the material.

Deletions cut 3 bases from V and 4 bases from J, with 9 bases between. Germline CDR1 MNHEY, CDR2 SMNVEV (reference sequence). The CDR3 is 13 amino acids. Seattle researchers signed up patients amid active infection and tracked them longitudinally. The authors' processing: Nucleated cell number was recorded as an estimate derived from reference gene primer amplification. Clones were sequenced by immunoSEQ multiplex PCR, and TCRdb holds only the in-frame ones, with some missing. The D gene and trimming were derived from the DNA, and the V and J assignments and clone size from that table. The sample contains 250,000 or so clones, nearly 95% of which appear only once.

Sequenced material: peripheral blood. The chain carries TRBV27 and TRBJ1-2, with a possible D match to TRBD1 (6 bases). The sequence was obtained from a man aged 25 to 40 with COVID-19, enrolled during active disease. The CDR3 DNA is TGTGCCAGCAGTTTTTCAGGGGCCTATGGCTACACCTTC. Its protein product is CASSFSGAYGYTF.